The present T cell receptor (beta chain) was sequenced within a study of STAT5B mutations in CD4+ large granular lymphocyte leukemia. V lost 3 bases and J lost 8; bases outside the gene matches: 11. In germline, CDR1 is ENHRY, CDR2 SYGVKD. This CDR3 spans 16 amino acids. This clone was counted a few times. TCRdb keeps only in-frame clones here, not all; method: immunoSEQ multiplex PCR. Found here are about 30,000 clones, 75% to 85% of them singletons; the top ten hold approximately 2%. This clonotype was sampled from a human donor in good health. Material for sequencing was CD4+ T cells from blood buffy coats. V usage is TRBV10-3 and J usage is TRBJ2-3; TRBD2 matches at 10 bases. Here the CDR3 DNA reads TGTGCCATCAGTGAAAACCCGACTAGCGGGTTAGGTACGCAGTATTTT. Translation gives CAISENPTSGLGTQYF.